This T cell receptor beta chain stems from a study of a mutant IDH1 vaccine in newly diagnosed glioma. The sample holds many counts of this clone. Its antigen is undetermined. The assay was immunoSEQ multiplex PCR, and TCRdb's table has in-frame clones only and misses some. The sample includes about 50,000 clones, 76% seen only once; the top ten take 4.9%. V lost 3 bases and J 1 base, leaving 12 bases between the germline ends. The CDR3 is made up of 15 amino acids. Germline CDR1 KGHSH, CDR2 LQKENI. Time point specified: week 47, end of study. With topical imiquimod, each dose of the vaccine consisted of 300 ug of mutant IDH1 20-mer peptide.

The sequence came from a woman in her 40s with glioma. Some clones in this sample may be carry-over from other donors' samples. The sample was PBMCs, taken from a glioma patient whose treatment included an IDH1 peptide vaccine. This chain connects TRBV18 to TRBJ1-1, with D tentatively TRBD1 (5 bases). In nucleotides, the CDR3 is TGTGCCAGCTCACCTATGACAGTGACGAACACTGAAGCTTTCTTT. Its translation: CASSPMTVTNTEAFF.